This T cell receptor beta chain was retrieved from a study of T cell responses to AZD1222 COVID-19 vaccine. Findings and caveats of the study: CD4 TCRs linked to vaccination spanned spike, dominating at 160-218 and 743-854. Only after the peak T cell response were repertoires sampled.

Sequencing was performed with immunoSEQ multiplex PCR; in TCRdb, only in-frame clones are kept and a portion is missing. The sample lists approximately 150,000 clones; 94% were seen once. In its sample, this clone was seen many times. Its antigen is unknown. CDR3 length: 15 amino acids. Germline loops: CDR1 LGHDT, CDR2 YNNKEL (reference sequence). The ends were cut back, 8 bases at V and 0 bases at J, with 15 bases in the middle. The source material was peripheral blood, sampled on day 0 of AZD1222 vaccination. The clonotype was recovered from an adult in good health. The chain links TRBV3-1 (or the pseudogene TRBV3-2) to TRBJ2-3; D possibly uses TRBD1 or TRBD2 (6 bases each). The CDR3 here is CASQKWGASTDTQYF. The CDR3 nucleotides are TGTGCCAGCCAGAAGTGGGGGGCTAGCACAGATACGCAGTATTTT.